This T cell receptor (beta chain) was found in a study of regulatory and conventional T cells in RAG deficiency. General study findings and limits: These Omenn syndrome Treg sorts may hold peripherally activated cells instead.

Profiled with immunoSEQ multiplex PCR; TCRdb holds only in-frame clones, not every one. The table has fewer than 35,000 clones, about 88% seen once. This clone was found once. Its antigen is unidentified. Trimming removed 4 bases from V and 3 bases from J; junction bases left unmatched: 5. The CDR3 contains 14 residues. Germline assignment: CDR1 SGHAT and CDR2 FQNNGV. These data also featured in a second study, about regulatory T cells. From that study: Amplification used 52 TRBV primers and 13 TRBJ primers.

This TCR was recovered from a human donor in good health. The genes are TRBV11-2 and TRBJ1-2; 7 positions agree with TRBD1. The sample taken for sequencing was CD8+ T cells sorted from blood. For the CDR3, the DNA is TGTGCCAGCAGCTCAGGACAGGCGTACTATGGCTACACCTTC. It translates to CASSSGQAYYGYTF.